Shown below are 25 T cell receptor beta chains from a single sample sequenced in a study of blood T cell repertoires in COVID-19. Here immunoSEQ multiplex PCR was the method, and the copy in TCRdb shows in-frame clones only, minus some. The sample holds 250,000 to 300,000 clones, roughly 80% seen once. The sequencing input was PBMCs or T cells enriched from blood (not recorded which). These receptors all come from a middle-aged man who had recovered from COVID-19.

This clone was counted once. The rearrangement uses TRBV7-9 and TRBJ1-1; perhaps TRBD1 as D (5 bases). Deletions cut 6 bases from V and 4 bases from J, with 18 bases between. The germline V gene encodes CDR1 SEHNR and CDR2 FQNEAQ (reference sequence). The CDR3 is 15 amino acids. CDR3 DNA sequence: TGTGCCAGCAGTAAATCCCAGGGAACTGGCACTGAAGCTTTCTTT. Protein: CASSKSQGTGTEAFF.

The chain uses TRBV10-1 and TRBJ2-2, with D hard to call. V lost 4 bases to trimming and J lost 2 bases, with 8 bases between them. The CDR3 extends over 14 amino acids. Germline V gene data show CDR1 as WNHNN and CDR2 as SYGVQD (reference sequence). DNA for the CDR3: TGCGCCAGCAGTGGACACATTAACACCGGGGAGCTGTTTTTT. Translated: CASSGHINTGELFF.

The chain joins TRBV5-1 to TRBJ2-2; TRBD2 matches at 10 bases. Losses at the gene ends were 4 bases for V and 4 bases for J; bases not matched to a gene: 7. Germline CDR1 and CDR2: SGHRS and YFSETQ. The CDR3 extends over 16 amino acids. CDR3 loop: CASSRSGGAVTGELFF. The DNA for the CDR3 is TGCGCCAGCAGCCGAAGCGGGGGGGCCGTCACCGGGGAGCTGTTTTTT.

With respect to this clone: The same CDR3 arises from other DNA sequences in this sample as well. The chain has TRBV4-3 and TRBJ1-6; D may be TRBD1 (5 bases). The CDR3 loop spans 14 amino acids. In germline, CDR1 is LGHNA, CDR2 YSLEER. V gave up 0 bases and J gave up 6 bases, with 6 bases separating them. The CDR3 spells CASSQEGGNSPLHF. CDR3 in DNA: TGCGCCAGCAGCCAAGAGGGGGGTAATTCACCCCTCCACTTT.

V gene TRBV27 combines with J gene TRBJ2-7; D perhaps matches TRBD2 (6 bases). Germline lookup yields CDR1 MNHEY and CDR2 SMNVEV (reference sequence). The ends were cut back, 2 bases at V and 0 bases at J, with 8 bases in the middle. This CDR3 region has 14 residues. The CDR3 nucleotides read TGTGCCAGCAGTTTAGGGGGGAGCTCCTACGAGCAGTACTTC. It encodes CASSLGGSSYEQYF.

The J gene is TRBJ2-7, the V gene TRBV11-2; 13 positions agree with TRBD2. Germline V gives CDR1 SGHAT, CDR2 FQNNGV. The ends lost 6 bases at V and 4 bases at J; junction bases unmatched: 12. The CDR3 length is 17 residues. The CDR3: CASRTGTSGGVEYEQYF. The CDR3 DNA is TGTGCCAGCAGGACCGGTACTAGCGGGGGGGTTGAATACGAGCAGTACTTC.

The gene calls are TRBV9 and TRBJ2-1, with TRBD2 matching over 10 bases. Germline V gene lookup returns CDR1 SGDLS and CDR2 YYNGEE. CDR3 size: 20 residues. Trimming removed 3 bases from V and 0 bases from J; junction bases left unmatched: 15. The CDR3 loop reads CASSASQREGILSSYNEQFF. The CDR3 nucleotides are TGTGCCAGCAGCGCATCGCAGCGGGAGGGCATCCTTAGCTCCTACAATGAGCAGTTCTTC. The complete variable domain, with remaining parts taken from reference TRBV9 and TRBJ2-1, reads DSGVTQTPKHLITATGQRVTLRCSPRSGDLSVYWYQQSLDQGLQFLIQYYNGEERAKGNILERFSAQQFPDLHSELNLSSLELGDSALYFCASSASQREGILSSYNEQFFGPGTRLTVL.

The V call is TRBV9, the J call TRBJ2-1, with TRBD2 identical over 10 bases. V gave up 0 bases and J gave up 8 bases; unmatched junction bases: 8. The CDR3 has 16 residues. Germline CDR1 SGDLS, CDR2 YYNGEE. The CDR3, as DNA: TGTGCCAGCAGCGTAGAGGGGCTAGCGGGAGAATATGAGCAGTTCTTC. Translation: CASSVEGLAGEYEQFF.

This clone has a handful of counts. The DNA of the CDR3 is TGTGCCACCCGCCTTGGCACCTCCTACGAGCAGTACTTC. Translation gives CATRLGTSYEQYF. This chain joins TRBV6-5 and TRBJ2-7; D is unresolved. Per germline, CDR1 MNHEY and CDR2 SVGAGI. The CDR3 covers 13 residues. V was shortened by 10 bases and J by 0 bases, with 13 bases between the two germline ends.

The chain joins TRBV3-1 (or the pseudogene TRBV3-2) to TRBJ2-7; weak D call: TRBD2 (5 bases). Germline CDR1 LGHDT, CDR2 YNNKEL (reference sequence). The CDR3 runs 15 residues. Trimming removed 4 bases from V and 5 bases from J, with 18 bases in between. The CDR3 bases are TGTGCCAGCAGCCCCCACCACTCGGGGAGAAACGAGCAGTACTTC. The encoded protein is CASSPHHSGRNEQYF.

This clone was seen repeatedly, ten times or more. This chain joins TRBV18 and TRBJ1-1; D perhaps matches TRBD1 (6 bases). The CDR3 has 16 residues. CDR1 and CDR2 from the germline V gene are KGHSH and LQKENI. Trimming shortened V by 3 bases and J by 0 bases, and 14 bases separated the two germline ends. The CDR3 region is CASSPESTGMNTEAFF. In DNA, the CDR3 is TGTGCCAGCTCACCGGAGTCGACAGGTATGAACACTGAAGCTTTCTTT.

The chain joins TRBV10-2 to TRBJ2-1, with D possibly matching TRBD2 (5 bases). From germline, CDR1 is WSHSY and CDR2 SAAADI. The CDR3 totals 13 residues. V gave up 10 bases and J gave up 2 bases, with 12 bases separating them. CDR3 region: CATATTTYNEQFF. The DNA of the CDR3 is TGCGCCACCGCCACGACTACCTACAATGAGCAGTTCTTC.

The V call is TRBV9, the J call TRBJ1-5; perhaps TRBD1 as D (5 bases). Germline-derived CDR1 and CDR2 are SGDLS and YYNGEE. There are 14 residues in the CDR3. Deletions cut 0 bases from V and 2 bases from J, with 6 bases between. This CDR3 is CASSVGGGNQPQHF. CDR3 coding DNA: TGTGCCAGCAGCGTAGGGGGGGGCAATCAGCCCCAGCATTTT.

J is TRBJ2-7 and V is TRBV6-5; TRBD1 matches at 7 bases. Germline V gene sequence: CDR1 MNHEY, CDR2 SVGAGI. V lost 5 bases, J lost 2 bases, and 6 bases stayed unmatched. The CDR3 is 14 residues long. The CDR3 loop is CASSPDRKTYEQYF. For the CDR3, the DNA is TGTGCCAGCAGTCCGGACAGGAAGACCTACGAGCAGTACTTC.

The rearrangement uses TRBV29-1 and TRBJ2-1; 12 bases fit TRBD2. Germline loops: CDR1 SQVTM, CDR2 ANQGSEA. The CDR3 has 18 amino acids. Unmatched junction bases numbered 9, after V lost 0 bases and J lost 3 bases. The CDR3 loop reads CSVEDELTSGGYYNEQFF. The CDR3 nucleotides read TGCAGCGTTGAAGATGAGTTAACTAGCGGGGGGTACTACAATGAGCAGTTCTTC.

This clone has a single count. The chain is built from TRBV10-3 and TRBJ1-2; 7 positions match TRBD1. Germline CDR1 reads ENHRY; CDR2 reads SYGVKD. Germline trimming cut 4 bases from V and 6 bases from J; bases unmatched to any gene: 8. This CDR3 comprises 14 residues. The CDR3 is CAISAKTGSDGYTF. CDR3 DNA: TGTGCCATCAGTGCCAAGACAGGGAGCGATGGCTACACCTTC.

Written as DNA, the CDR3 is TGTGCCAGCAGCCGGGGATCCTACGAGCAGTACTTC. Protein sequence: CASSRGSYEQYF. This chain links TRBV6-5 with TRBJ2-7, with D possibly being TRBD2 (5 bases). Germline CDR1 reads MNHEY; CDR2 reads SVGAGI. The V end lost 6 bases, the J end lost 1 base, and 7 bases lay between the germline ends. The CDR3 loop spans 12 amino acids.

This rearrangement joins TRBV19 to TRBJ1-2; a possible D gene is TRBD1 (5 bases). Germline assignment: CDR1 LNHDA and CDR2 SQIVND (reference sequence). The CDR3 runs 14 residues. V lost 1 base, J lost 2 bases, and 8 bases lay in between. The CDR3 nucleotides are TGTGCCAGTAGTATAGGAGACAGCAACTATGGCTACACCTTC. Its translation is CASSIGDSNYGYTF.

The rearrangement links TRBV6-5 to TRBJ1-3; TRBD1 is a possible D gene (6 bases). CDR1 and CDR2 from the germline V gene are MNHEY and SVGAGI. This CDR3 has 14 residues. Trimming took off 5 bases at V and 2 bases at J, with 10 bases between the two ends. The DNA for the CDR3 is TGTGCCAGCAGTCTACAGGGAGCTGGAAACACCATATATTTT. This translates into CASSLQGAGNTIYF.

The V and J genes are TRBV5-5 and TRBJ1-6; TRBD1 matches 7 bases. V shed 4 bases and J 6 bases; nucleotides not matched to a gene: 10. The germline V gene has CDR1 SGHKS and CDR2 YYEKEE (reference sequence). The CDR3 runs 16 residues. CDR3 amino acids: CASSPFEQGTNSPLHF. The CDR3, as DNA: TGTGCCAGCAGCCCCTTCGAACAGGGGACTAATTCACCCCTCCACTTT.

The chain recombines TRBV28 with TRBJ2-1; 10 nucleotides align to TRBD2. With V trimmed by 6 bases and J by 2 bases, 4 bases remained unmatched. The CDR3 covers 15 residues. Looked up from germline, CDR1 is MDHEN and CDR2 is SYDVKM. The CDR3 DNA reads as TGTGCCAGCAGCACCCTAGCGGGGGCCTACAATGAGCAGTTCTTC. This sequence encodes CASSTLAGAYNEQFF. Filled out from reference TRBV28 and TRBJ2-1, the complete variable domain reads DVKVTQSSRYLVKRTGEKVFLECVQDMDHENMFWYRQDPGLGLRLIYFSYDVKMKEKGDIPEGYSVSREKKERFSLILESASTNQTSMYLCASSTLAGAYNEQFFGPGTRLTVL.

The chain is built from TRBV7-8 and TRBJ1-3; no reliable D call. The CDR3 has 13 amino acids. From germline, CDR1 is SGHVS and CDR2 FQNEAQ. The V end lost 5 bases, the J end lost 0 bases, and 5 bases lay between the germline ends. The CDR3 bases are TGTGCCAGCAGCCCTAGCTCTGGAAACACCATATATTTT. Amino acids: CASSPSSGNTIYF.

This clone has a handful of counts. The chain uses TRBV5-4 and TRBJ2-1; D uncertain. V was pared by 2 bases and J by 2 bases, with 14 bases between. The germline V gene encodes CDR1 SGHNT and CDR2 YYREEE (reference sequence). The length of the CDR3 is 16 residues. As DNA, the CDR3 is TGTGCCAGCAGCTTAGACCCGCCCAGGACCTACAATGAGCAGTTCTTC. Translation gives CASSLDPPRTYNEQFF.

V usage is TRBV27 and J usage is TRBJ1-4; possibly TRBD1 for D (6 bases). The CDR3 has 14 residues. The germline CDR1 and CDR2 sequences are MNHEY and SMNVEV (reference sequence). Trimming removed 2 bases from V and 8 bases from J, with 12 bases in between. Here the CDR3 DNA reads TGTGCCAGCAGTTTAATACAGGGTGGAGAAAAACTGTTTTTT. Amino acids: CASSLIQGGEKLFF.

This chain uses TRBV7-3 with TRBJ2-6; TRBD2 aligns across 8 bases. The V gene end was trimmed by 2 bases and the J gene end by 0 bases; junction bases not matched to a gene: 6. The germline CDR1 and CDR2 sequences are SGHTA and FQGTGA. This CDR3 region has 18 residues. The CDR3 here is CASSLSLAGDSGANVLTF. The DNA for the CDR3 is TGTGCCAGCAGCTTATCTCTAGCGGGCGACTCTGGGGCCAACGTCCTGACTTTC.